This passage covers 10 T cell receptor beta chains from one sample sequenced in a study of PD-1 blockade in classical Hodgkin lymphoma. The assay was immunoSEQ multiplex PCR, and TCRdb's table has in-frame clones only and misses some. The data show 30,000 to 35,000 clones, around 80% seen once. The sample's time point: cycle 4 day 1 (C4D1), after more than five weeks of nivolumab. With no exception, relapse followed autologous stem cell transplantation in all patients, and brentuximab vedotin exposure varied. Magnetic negative selection of thawed PBMCs was the method by which CD4+ T cells were purified. The specimen was CD4+ T cells from blood, collected before the fourth cycle of nivolumab. Every receptor here comes from a human donor with classical Hodgkin lymphoma.

This clone was found once. The rearrangement joins TRBV18 to TRBJ2-7, with D possibly TRBD1 on 6 matching bases. The CDR3 totals 14 residues. Germline V gene data show CDR1 as KGHSH and CDR2 as LQKENI. Trimming cost V 6 bases and J 5 bases, with 17 bases left between them. The CDR3 DNA sequence: TGTGCCAGCTCCCCCCGGACAGAGGGTCACGAGCAGTACTTC. Its translation is CASSPRTEGHEQYF.

In its sample, this clone was seen once. This sequence joins TRBV5-1 and TRBJ2-5; D remains unclear. The end of the DNA is better explained by TRBJ2-7, so the J call may be wrong. Germline CDR1 and CDR2: SGHRS and YFSETQ. CDR3 size: 12 residues. CDR3 in DNA: TGCGCCAGCAGCTTGGTCGAGAACGAGCAGTACTTC. Translating gives CASSLVENEQYF.

The CDR3 is CASSQDFGQKNIQYF. CDR3 bases: TGCGCCAGCAGCCAAGATTTTGGCCAAAAAAACATTCAGTACTTC. The chain employs TRBV4-3 and TRBJ2-4, with D hard to call. V lost 0 bases to trimming and J lost 4 bases, with 10 bases between them. The CDR3 loop spans 15 amino acids. Germline assignment: CDR1 LGHNA and CDR2 YSLEER.

V gene TRBV5-1 combines with J gene TRBJ1-2; D is possibly TRBD1 (6 bases). The CDR3 has 14 residues. Germline assignment: CDR1 SGHRS and CDR2 YFSETQ. Trimming cost V 5 bases and J 4 bases, with 15 bases left between them. DNA of the CDR3: TGCGCCAGCAGGGAGGACAGAATGATCTATGGCTACACCTTC. This translates into CASREDRMIYGYTF. The full variable domain, completed using reference TRBV5-1 and TRBJ1-2, is KAGVTQTPRYLIKTRGQQVTLSCSPISGHRSVSWYQQTPGQGLQFLFEYFSETQRNKGNFPGRFSGRQFSNSRSEMNVSTLELGDSALYLCASREDRMIYGYTFGSGTRLTVV.

This clone was counted between two and nine times. J is TRBJ1-1 and V is TRBV4-2; D may be TRBD1 (5 bases). This CDR3 comprises 17 residues. The germline CDR1 and CDR2 sequences are LGHNA and YNFKEQ. Trimming shortened V by 2 bases and J by 2 bases, and 18 bases separated the two germline ends. The CDR3 loop reads CASSQTPGLGFNTEAFF. The CDR3 nucleotides are TGTGCCAGCAGCCAAACTCCGGGACTTGGTTTTAACACTGAAGCTTTCTTT.

The J gene is TRBJ1-2, the V gene TRBV7-8; the D is unclear. Per germline, CDR1 SGHVS and CDR2 FQNEAQ. This CDR3 spans 14 amino acids. V lost 5 bases and J lost 7, with 17 bases in between. DNA for the CDR3: TGTGCCAGCAGCGTGGGCCCCCACGGGAGTGGCTACACCTTC. It specifies CASSVGPHGSGYTF.

The rearrangement joins TRBV28 to TRBJ1-2; D possibly corresponds to TRBD1 (5 bases). Germline V lookup: CDR1 MDHEN, CDR2 SYDVKM. This CDR3 comprises 13 residues. V was cut by 6 bases and J by 8 bases, with 16 bases left in between. The CDR3 DNA reads TGTGCCAGCAGAACCGGGGCCCCCGAGGGCTACACCTTC. Its translation is CASRTGAPEGYTF.

This chain uses TRBV12-5 with TRBJ1-1; a possible D gene is TRBD1 (5 bases). CDR3 length: 15 residues. V lost 0 bases, J lost 5 bases, and 13 bases lay in between. CDR1 LGHNT and CDR2 FRNRAP come from the germline V gene. CDR3 coding DNA: TGTGCTAGTGGTTTGGTACGGGACGGAGGGACTGAAGCTTTCTTT. Its protein product is CASGLVRDGGTEAFF. The entire variable domain, with the rest obtained from reference TRBV12-5 and TRBJ1-1, is as follows: DARVTQTPRHKVTEMGQEVTMRCQPILGHNTVFWYRQTMMQGLELLAYFRNRAPLDDSGMPKDRFSAEMPDATLATLKIQPSEPRDSAVYFCASGLVRDGGTEAFFGQGTRLTVV.

V gene TRBV9 combines with J gene TRBJ2-3, with a weak D call TRBD2 (6 bases). Germline CDR1 reads SGDLS; CDR2 reads YYNGEE. The CDR3 runs to 16 residues. V lost 4 bases and J 0 bases, leaving 15 bases between the germline ends. As DNA, the CDR3 is TGTGCCAGCAGCCCCCGGGGACTTCCCAGCACAGATACGCAGTATTTT. Protein product: CASSPRGLPSTDTQYF.

The gene calls are TRBV28 and TRBJ2-3; D is unclear. Germline-derived CDR1 and CDR2 are MDHEN and SYDVKM. V was trimmed by 10 bases and J by 0 bases, leaving 17 bases between them. The CDR3 length is 15 residues. The DNA for the CDR3 is TGTGCCATCCTCCCCCCGCAGTCAAGCACAGATACGCAGTATTTT. Amino acids: CAILPPQSSTDTQYF. Based on the CDR3 plus reference TRBV28 and TRBJ2-3, the full variable domain is DVKVTQSSRYLVKRTGEKVFLECVQDMDHENMFWYRQDPGLGLRLIYFSYDVKMKEKGDIPEGYSVSREKKERFSLILESASTNQTSMYLCAILPPQSSTDTQYFGPGTRLTVL.